The rows below give T cell receptor beta chains drawn from one sample of a study of cytomegalovirus exposure and HLA in healthy donors. Sequencing was performed with immunoSEQ multiplex PCR; in TCRdb, only in-frame clones are kept and a portion is missing. The sample gives 90,000 to 110,000 clones, about 83% of which show up once; 6.1% is in the top ten. The sequenced sample consisted of PBMCs. All receptors come from a man younger than 35 in good health and CMV-seronegative. CDR3s include the opening cysteine and the closing phenylalanine or tryptophan. A D gene is named only where the DNA matches it firmly. For some rows the clone size is stated as once, few or many, or as a class when expanded; others skip it.

clone size: once
J gene: TRBJ1-1
D gene: TRBD1
V gene: TRBV28
CDR3 DNA: TGTGCCATAGCCAGGGGGCGCGATACTGAAGCTTTCTTT
CDR3 protein: CAIARGRDTEAFF

clone size: once
J gene: TRBJ2-2
D gene: TRBD1
V gene: TRBV2
CDR3 DNA: TGTGCCAGCAGCGGACAGGGGGCGAACACCGGGGAGCTGTTTTTT
CDR3 protein: CASSGQGANTGELFF

clone size: NA
J gene: TRBJ2-7
D gene: TRBD1
V gene: TRBV4-1
CDR3 DNA: TGCGCCAGCAGCCAGTTTGGACAGGGGTTTAACGAGCAGTACTTC
CDR3 protein: CASSQFGQGFNEQYF

clone size: NA
J gene: TRBJ2-7
D gene: TRBD2
V gene: TRBV28
CDR3 DNA: TGTGCCAGCAGTCACGGGGCTAGCGGGTTACACTACGAGCAGTACTTC
CDR3 protein: CASSHGASGLHYEQYF

clone size: NA
J gene: TRBJ2-3
D gene: TRBD2
V gene: TRBV9
CDR3 DNA: TGTGCCAGCAGCGAGTTCCCCCTAGCGGAGGGCACAGATACGCAGTATTTT
CDR3 protein: CASSEFPLAEGTDTQYF

clone size: NA
J gene: TRBJ1-1
D gene: TRBD1
V gene: TRBV30
CDR3 DNA: TGTGCCTGGAAGCCAGGGGGAACTGAAGCTTTCTTT
CDR3 protein: CAWKPGGTEAFF

clone size: NA
J gene: TRBJ1-1
D gene: NA
V gene: TRBV4-3
CDR3 DNA: TGCGCCAGCAGGGGCAGGGGTGACACTGAAGCTTTCTTT
CDR3 protein: CASRGRGDTEAFF

clone size: NA
J gene: TRBJ1-4
D gene: NA
V gene: TRBV7-6
CDR3 DNA: TGTGCCAGCAGCTTGGACAGTGCAACTAATGAAAAACTGTTTTTT
CDR3 protein: CASSLDSATNEKLFF

clone size: NA
J gene: TRBJ2-3
D gene: NA
V gene: TRBV9
CDR3 DNA: TGTGCCAGCCGTGGTAGCAGATACACAGATACGCAGTATTTT
CDR3 protein: CASRGSRYTDTQYF

clone size: NA
J gene: TRBJ1-2
D gene: NA
V gene: TRBV29-1
CDR3 DNA: TGCAGTGGCACGGCGGGGGCAGGGTATGGCTACACCTTC
CDR3 protein: CSGTAGAGYGYTF

clone size: NA
J gene: TRBJ2-2
D gene: NA
V gene: TRBV9
CDR3 DNA: TGTGCCAGCAGCCCCGCCGGGGGCACCGGGGAGCTGTTTTTT
CDR3 protein: CASSPAGGTGELFF

clone size: NA
J gene: TRBJ2-7
D gene: NA
V gene: TRBV5-5
CDR3 DNA: TGTGCCAGCAGCTTTCGCTCCTACGAGCAGTACTTC
CDR3 protein: CASSFRSYEQYF

clone size: NA
J gene: TRBJ2-2
D gene: NA
V gene: TRBV7-6
CDR3 DNA: TGTGCCAGCAGCTTGGACGGGAGAAGTTCCGGGGAGCTGTTTTTT
CDR3 protein: CASSLDGRSSGELFF

clone size: NA
J gene: TRBJ1-2
D gene: TRBD1
V gene: TRBV4-3
CDR3 DNA: TGCGCCAGCAGCCAAGAGGCCAGGGGGTATGGCTACACCTTC
CDR3 protein: CASSQEARGYGYTF

clone size: NA
J gene: TRBJ2-7
D gene: NA
V gene: TRBV30
CDR3 DNA: TGTGCCTGGAGTTTAAATTACGAGCAGTACTTC
CDR3 protein: CAWSLNYEQYF

clone size: NA
J gene: TRBJ2-1
D gene: TRBD2
V gene: TRBV27
CDR3 DNA: TGTGCCAGCAGTTCGAGACTAGCGGGAGTAGATAATGAGCAGTTCTTC
CDR3 protein: CASSSRLAGVDNEQFF

clone size: NA
J gene: TRBJ2-1
D gene: TRBD1
V gene: TRBV30
CDR3 DNA: TGTGCCTGGAGCGAACGACAGGGGGCCTACAATGAGCAGTTCTTC
CDR3 protein: CAWSERQGAYNEQFF

clone size: once
J gene: TRBJ2-3
D gene: NA
V gene: TRBV10-3
CDR3 DNA: TGTGCCACCGGAGTGTTAGATACGCAGTATTTT
CDR3 protein: CATGVLDTQYF

clone size: once
J gene: TRBJ2-5
D gene: NA
V gene: TRBV5-1
CDR3 DNA: TGCGCCAGCAGCTCGGGACTGCTTACGAACCAAGCGACCCAGTACTTC
CDR3 protein: CASSSGLLTNQATQYF

clone size: NA
J gene: TRBJ2-5
D gene: TRBD2
V gene: TRBV18
CDR3 DNA: TGTGCCAGCTCACCACCTGCTAGCGGGAGACTAGAGACCCAGTACTTC
CDR3 protein: CASSPPASGRLETQYF

clone size: once
J gene: TRBJ2-7
D gene: TRBD2
V gene: TRBV5-4
CDR3 DNA: TGTGCCAGCAGCTTGGACCTAGCGGGAGGCCCTGTGGTCTTC
CDR3 protein: CASSLDLAGGPVVF

clone size: once
J gene: TRBJ2-7
D gene: NA
V gene: TRBV6-5
CDR3 DNA: TGTGCCAGCAGCCTCTCAGGGGGGATTTCCTACGAGCAGTACTTC
CDR3 protein: CASSLSGGISYEQYF

clone size: NA
J gene: TRBJ1-5
D gene: NA
V gene: TRBV4-1
CDR3 DNA: TGCGCCAGCAGCCAAGGGCATAGGGGGAAGCATTTT
CDR3 protein: CASSQGHRGKHF

clone size: NA
J gene: TRBJ2-1
D gene: NA
V gene: TRBV7-9
CDR3 DNA: TGTGCCAGCAGTTCAGGAGGCCAGAGGGAGTTCTTC
CDR3 protein: CASSSGGQREFF

clone size: few
J gene: TRBJ1-3
D gene: NA
V gene: TRBV29-1
CDR3 DNA: TGCAGCGTTGACGGGGTCTCTGGAAACACCATATATTTT
CDR3 protein: CSVDGVSGNTIYF

clone size: NA
J gene: TRBJ2-1
D gene: TRBD2
V gene: TRBV6-4
CDR3 DNA: TGTGCCAGCAGGGCCGGGACTAGCAATGACAATGAGCAGTTCTTC
CDR3 protein: CASRAGTSNDNEQFF

clone size: NA
J gene: TRBJ2-1
D gene: TRBD2
V gene: TRBV6-5
CDR3 DNA: TGTGCCACCATAGCGGGAGGGCGCGAGCAGTTCTTC
CDR3 protein: CATIAGGREQFF